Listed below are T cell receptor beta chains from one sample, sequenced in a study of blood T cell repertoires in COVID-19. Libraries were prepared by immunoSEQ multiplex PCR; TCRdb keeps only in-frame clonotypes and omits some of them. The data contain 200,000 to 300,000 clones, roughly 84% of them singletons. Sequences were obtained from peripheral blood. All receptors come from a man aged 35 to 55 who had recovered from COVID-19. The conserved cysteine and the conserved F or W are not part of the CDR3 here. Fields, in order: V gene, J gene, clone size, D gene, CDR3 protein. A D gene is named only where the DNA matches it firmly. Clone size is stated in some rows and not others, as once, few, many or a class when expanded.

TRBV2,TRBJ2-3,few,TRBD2,ASSEGTSLIDTQY
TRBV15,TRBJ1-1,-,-,ATSRPPNAAF
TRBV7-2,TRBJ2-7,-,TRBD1,ASSLAQGAPFYEQY
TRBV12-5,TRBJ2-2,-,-,ASGSGQYTGELF
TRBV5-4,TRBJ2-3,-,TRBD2,AGGTSGRARPDTQY
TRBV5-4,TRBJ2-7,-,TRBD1,ASSGGQGRYEQY
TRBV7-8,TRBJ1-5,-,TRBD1,ASSSDRADQPQH
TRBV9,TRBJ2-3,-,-,ASSVDAGLDTQY
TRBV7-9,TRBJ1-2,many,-,ASSLNAGESANYGYT
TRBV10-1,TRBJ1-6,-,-,ASSVGSNNSPLH
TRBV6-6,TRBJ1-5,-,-,ASSYAGVYNQPQH
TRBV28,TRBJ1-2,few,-,ASSTTGNANYGYT
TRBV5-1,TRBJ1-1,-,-,ASSPEPLVDTEAF
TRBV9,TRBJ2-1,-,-,ASSGTGANNEQF
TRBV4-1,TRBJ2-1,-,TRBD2,ASSQEEAGGRYEQF
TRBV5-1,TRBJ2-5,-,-,ASSLQRKETQY
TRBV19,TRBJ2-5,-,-,ASSISGGPQETQY
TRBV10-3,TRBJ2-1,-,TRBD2,AISGRIGTRTGSYNEQF
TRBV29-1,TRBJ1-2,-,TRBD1,SVEDLGVQGADNYGYT
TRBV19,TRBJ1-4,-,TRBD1,ASSRDRLTNEKLF
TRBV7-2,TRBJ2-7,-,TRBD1,ASSLVWTGAYEQY
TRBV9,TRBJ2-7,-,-,ASSVDTYEQY
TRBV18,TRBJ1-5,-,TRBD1,ASSPLNRGQGQPQH
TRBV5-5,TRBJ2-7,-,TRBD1,ASSLVGDRGYEQY
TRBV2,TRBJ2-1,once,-,ASSARGDYNEQF
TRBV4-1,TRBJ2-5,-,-,ASSQVGSVETQY
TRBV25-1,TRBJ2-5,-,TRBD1,ASALTGQETQY
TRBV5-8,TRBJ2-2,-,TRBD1,ASEHRGTGELF
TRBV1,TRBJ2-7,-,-,TSSQLLGGRASYEQY
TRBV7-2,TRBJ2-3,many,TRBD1,ASSSQRTGSPYDTQY
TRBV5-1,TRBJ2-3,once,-,ASSFSSDTQY
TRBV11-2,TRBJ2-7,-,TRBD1,ASSLDREYEQY